A single T cell receptor (beta chain) is shown here with its context. Its antigen is undetermined. The sample comes from a study of shared clonotypes between healthy human individuals. Method: immunoSEQ multiplex PCR; TCRdb's copy keeps in-frame clones and lacks some. This sample has 2,500,000 or so clones; less than 95% occur once, and the top ten carry roughly 0.34%. V lost 1 base to trimming and J lost 1 base; unmatched junction nucleotides: 3. The V gene's germline CDR1 is LNHNV and CDR2 YYDKDF (reference sequence). This CDR3 region has 17 residues. The investigators split CD4+ cells into a CD45RA+ naive subset and a CD45RA-negative memory subset. Study-wide results and caveats: A generally larger estimated richness was seen in naive subsets than in memory subsets.

Sequencing input: naive CD4+ T cells from PBMCs. As to subset: CD45RA+ positively selected. The chain employs TRBV15 and TRBJ2-3; 12 nucleotides align to TRBD2. This sequence originates from a man younger than 30 in good health. Some clones in this sample may be carry-over from other donors' samples. CDR3 DNA sequence: TGTGCCACCAGCAGAGCAAGACTAGCGGGGGGCACAGATACGCAGTATTTT. This translates into CATSRARLAGGTDTQYF.